This T cell receptor (beta chain) was recorded in a study of T-cell reconstitution after alpha-beta-depleted transplantation in children. This clonotype occurred many times. Unique molecular identifiers were built into the TCRbeta library. TCRdb reprocessed the PCR reads via MiXCR and lists one record per CDR3 protein. The top ten hold over 4.5% of the sample, which has under 300,000 distinct CDR3 sequences, 9.7% seen once. The source is a human donor who donated a stem cell graft to a child with SCID. The sample consisted of PBMCs from the stem cell graft donor, taken from the stem cell graft.

In DNA form, the CDR3 reads TGTGCCAGCAGCCAAGGTCCTAGGGGTAACTATGGCTACACCTTC. Translating it yields CASSQGPRGNYGYTF. V gene TRBV3-1 combines with J gene TRBJ1-2, with D perhaps TRBD1 (5 bases). Germline V CDR1 and CDR2: LGHDT, YNNKEL (reference sequence). V lost 1 base, J lost 1 base, and 10 bases lay in between. The CDR3 runs to 15 residues. The variable domain in full, with the rest retrieved from reference TRBV3-1 and TRBJ1-2, is DTAVSQTPKYLVTQMGNDKSIKCEQNLGHDTMYWYKQDSKKFLKIMFSYNNKELIINETVPNRFSPKSPDKAHLNLHINSLELGDSAVYFCASSQGPRGNYGYTFGSGTRLTVV.